This T cell receptor beta chain appears in the sequencing data of a study of T cells in Graves' hyperthyroidism and ophthalmopathy. General observations from the study: Median prediction lead before ophthalmopathy onset was 6.5 months with the model.

The CDR3 is 15 amino acids. CDR1 is LNHDA and CDR2 is SQIVND in the germline V gene (reference sequence). V lost 3 bases to trimming and J lost 1 base, with 11 bases between them. Amplification of TCR beta CDR3 regions used RNA as the template. TCR CDR3 underwent first-round RT-PCR with the HTBI primer set. TCRdb independently ran MiXCR on the multiplex PCR reads; one entry per CDR3 protein. The table has 500,000 to 650,000 distinct CDR3 sequences, 17% seen once. With regard to this clonotype: Its antigen is still unknown.

Subjects with ophthalmopathy showed a Clinical Activity Score no lower than 3, a NOSPECS grade no lower than 4, and a duration shorter than 3 months. Patients with uncontrolled infections, other autoimmune diseases, pregnancy or lactation were excluded. Approximately 10 ml of fresh peripheral blood supplied the PBMCs. Sequenced material: blood. The chain couples TRBV19 to TRBJ2-3; no clear D gene. The origin of this receptor is a woman aged 18-29 years with Graves' ophthalmopathy. DNA for the CDR3: TGTGCCAGTAGTATGCTAGGGTCCGGCACAGATACGCAGTATTTT. Translating it yields CASSMLGSGTDTQYF.